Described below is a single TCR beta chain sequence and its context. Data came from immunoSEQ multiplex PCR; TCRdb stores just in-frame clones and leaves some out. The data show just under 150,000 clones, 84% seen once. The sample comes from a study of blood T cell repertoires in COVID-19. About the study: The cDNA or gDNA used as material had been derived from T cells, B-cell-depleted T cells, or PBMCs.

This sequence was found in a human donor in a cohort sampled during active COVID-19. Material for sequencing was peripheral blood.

As DNA, the CDR3 is TGTGCCAGCAGCCAAGTTCTTTCAGGCGAGCAGTACTTC. Translated, it gives CASSQVLSGEQYF. This sequence joins TRBV3-1 (or the pseudogene TRBV3-2) and TRBJ2-7, with D uncertain. Germline V gives CDR1 LGHDT, CDR2 YNNKEL (reference sequence). The CDR3 length is 13 residues. The germline V and J ends were trimmed by 1 base and 6 bases, with 10 bases remaining between them.